These 17 T cell receptor beta chains were sequenced from one sample in a study of blood T cell repertoires in COVID-19. Only in-frame clones appear in the TCRdb table, and some are missing; sequencing was by immunoSEQ multiplex PCR. The table shows around 500,000 clones, with around 87% occurring only once. Input material: PBMCs or T cells enriched from blood (not recorded which). The receptors derive from a woman in her 40s who had recovered from COVID-19.

The chain joins TRBV11-2 to TRBJ2-7; D perhaps matches TRBD1 (5 bases). Trimming shortened V by 1 base and J by 2 bases, and 15 bases separated the two germline ends. This CDR3 contains 16 residues. The germline gives CDR1 SGHAT, CDR2 FQNNGV. CDR3 in DNA: TGTGCCAGCAGCTTAGCAGGGTCTAGTACTACCTACGAGCAGTACTTC. Its protein product is CASSLAGSSTTYEQYF.

The gene calls are TRBV6-2 or TRBV6-3 and TRBJ1-5; no definite D call. V lost 5 bases and J lost 0, with 14 bases in between. CDR3 size: 16 residues. In germline, CDR1 is MNHEY, CDR2 SVGEGT. The CDR3 loop reads CASSLVRDYSNQPQHF. CDR3 nucleotides: TGTGCCAGCAGTCTTGTGAGGGATTATAGCAATCAGCCCCAGCATTTT.

This clone occurred a few times. V is TRBV19 and J is TRBJ1-1; D is unclear. V was cut by 6 bases and J by 4 bases, with 18 bases left in between. The CDR3 runs to 15 residues. CDR1 is LNHDA and CDR2 is SQIVND in the germline V gene (reference sequence). CDR3 residues: CASSPQKLGGTEAFF. CDR3 nucleotide sequence: TGTGCCAGTAGCCCCCAGAAGCTGGGAGGCACTGAAGCTTTCTTT.

The J gene is TRBJ1-5, the V gene TRBV12-2. TRBV12-2 is termed a pseudogene. The CDR3 sequence is 19 residues long. The CDR3 coding sequence is TGTGCAAGTCGCTTAGGCCGGGGGGGGAGAGGCAATAGCAATCAGCCCCAGCATTTT. Translated: CASRLGRGGRGNSNQPQHF.

The chain combines TRBV18 with TRBJ1-4; 10 bases are shared with TRBD1. The CDR3 is made up of 14 amino acids. Trimming at V came to 6 bases and at J to 7 bases, leaving 5 bases not matched to a gene. Germline lookup yields CDR1 KGHSH and CDR2 LQKENI. CDR3 residues: CASSPGTGAEKLFF. The CDR3 bases are TGTGCCAGCTCCCCAGGGACAGGGGCTGAAAAACTGTTTTTT.

This sequence joins TRBV6-5 and TRBJ2-1; 7 positions match TRBD2. Germline V gene lookup returns CDR1 MNHEY and CDR2 SVGAGI. Unmatched junction bases numbered 6, after V lost 4 bases and J lost 0 bases. CDR3 size: 16 residues. CDR3 in DNA: TGTGCCAGCAGTTCAACTAGCGCGATCTCCTACAATGAGCAGTTCTTC. Its translation is CASSSTSAISYNEQFF.

The chain employs TRBV18 and TRBJ1-6; D remains ambiguous. The V and J ends lost 0 bases and 9 bases respectively, with 9 bases between them. The CDR3 is 14 residues long. Germline V lookup: CDR1 KGHSH, CDR2 LQKENI. The chain's CDR3 is CASSPPASGSPLHF. Here the CDR3 DNA reads TGTGCCAGCTCACCACCCGCATCAGGTTCACCCCTCCACTTT.

The chain is built from TRBV5-6 and TRBJ2-2, with D uncertain. This CDR3 has 14 residues. Trimming cost V 0 bases and J 3 bases, with 6 bases left between them. The germline V gene has CDR1 SGHDT and CDR2 YYEEEE. The CDR3 sequence is CASSLARYTGELFF. In DNA form, the CDR3 reads TGTGCCAGCAGCTTGGCGCGCTACACCGGGGAGCTGTTTTTT.

The chain couples TRBV5-1 to TRBJ2-5; 10 nucleotides match TRBD1. Germline V gene sequence: CDR1 SGHRS, CDR2 YFSETQ. Germline trimming cut 5 bases from V and 5 bases from J; bases unmatched to any gene: 6. CDR3 length: 14 residues. The CDR3 DNA reads TGCGCCAGCAGATGGGACAGGGGCAAGGAGACCCAGTACTTC. Encoded protein: CASRWDRGKETQYF.

The chain joins TRBV24-1 to TRBJ2-3, with 11 nucleotides matching TRBD2. V lost 1 base to trimming and J lost 4 bases; unmatched junction nucleotides: 3. Looked up from germline, CDR1 is KGHDR and CDR2 is SFDVKD. This CDR3 is built from 16 residues. This chain's CDR3 is CATSDFTSGRADTQYF. DNA for the CDR3: TGTGCCACCAGTGATTTTACTAGCGGGAGAGCAGATACGCAGTATTTT.

The V gene is TRBV7-6, the J gene TRBJ2-3; 9 positions agree with TRBD2. CDR3 length: 15 residues. Germline loops: CDR1 SGHVS, CDR2 FNYEAQ. J was trimmed by 4 bases and V by 3 bases; bases with no gene match: 5. CDR3 bases: TGTGCCAGCAGCTTCTATAGCGGGAGCTCAGATACGCAGTATTTT. Translation: CASSFYSGSSDTQYF.

The J gene is TRBJ2-5, the V gene TRBV18; D possibly corresponds to TRBD1 (6 bases). V gave up 3 bases and J gave up 3 bases, with 11 bases separating them. Germline V gene sequence: CDR1 KGHSH, CDR2 LQKENI. The CDR3 runs to 14 residues. This CDR3 reads CASSPNAGEETQYF. The CDR3 DNA reads TGTGCCAGCTCACCGAATGCAGGGGAAGAGACCCAGTACTTC.

The J gene is TRBJ1-2, the V gene TRBV29-1; 10 bases map to TRBD1. Unmatched junction bases numbered 4, after V lost 1 base and J lost 8 bases. The germline V gene has CDR1 SQVTM and CDR2 ANQGSEA. The CDR3 sequence is 13 residues long. The CDR3 loop reads CSVEGQGARGYTF. In nucleotides, the CDR3 is TGCAGCGTTGAAGGACAGGGGGCTAGGGGCTACACCTTC.

The rearrangement links TRBV2 to TRBJ1-5, with 10 bases lining up with TRBD1. V dropped 6 bases and J dropped 3; count of bases not matched to a gene: 11. The CDR3 is 17 residues long. CDR1 and CDR2 (germline): SNHLY, FYNNEI. DNA for the CDR3: TGTGCCAGCAGCAGGGACAGGGGTTTCAGTAACAATCAGCCCCAGCATTTT. Protein product: CASSRDRGFSNNQPQHF.

V is TRBV7-9 and J is TRBJ1-5; D uncertain. The CDR3 has 16 amino acids. The germline CDR1 and CDR2 sequences are SEHNR and FQNEAQ (reference sequence). Trimming cost V 5 bases and J 5 bases, with 19 bases left between them. CDR3 region: CASSTSESLWDQPQHF. The DNA of the CDR3 is TGTGCCAGCAGCACCAGCGAATCCCTTTGGGATCAGCCCCAGCATTTT.

The rearrangement links TRBV4-3 to TRBJ2-7; TRBD1 aligns across 9 bases. The CDR3 is made up of 16 amino acids. V was pared by 2 bases and J by 0 bases, with 5 bases of the junction left unmatched. Germline CDR1 and CDR2: LGHNA and YSLEER. CDR3 loop: CASSQHGQGSSYEQYF. The CDR3 DNA is TGCGCCAGCAGCCAACACGGACAGGGGAGCTCCTACGAGCAGTACTTC.

The chain uses TRBV29-1 and TRBJ2-5; tentatively, D is TRBD1 (8 bases). From germline, CDR1 is SQVTM and CDR2 ANQGSEA. There are 14 residues in the CDR3. V was trimmed by 4 bases and J by 5 bases, leaving 17 bases between them. The CDR3 reads CSVGRGQGGETQYF. In nucleotides, the CDR3 is TGCAGCGTTGGCCGTGGACAGGGAGGGGAGACCCAGTACTTC.